This T cell receptor beta chain is drawn from a study of T cell responses to AZD1222 COVID-19 vaccine. General study findings and limits: Spike-specific TCR depth and breadth grew after two AZD1222 doses. Repertoires were sampled only after the peak T cell response. Variant regions that are unmutated are reportedly the target of nearly half of spike-specific TCRs.

The germline gives CDR1 MGHDK, CDR2 SYGVNS. V lost 1 base, J lost 3 bases, and 9 bases lay in between. This CDR3 region has 14 residues. Turning to this clone: The target antigen is unknown.

Method: immunoSEQ multiplex PCR; TCRdb's copy keeps in-frame clones and lacks some. The repertoire holds 130,000 to 150,000 clones, approximately 78% seen once, with about 4% in the top ten. The sample consisted of peripheral blood, taken on day 0 of MenACWY control vaccination. The chain uses TRBV25-1 and TRBJ1-1; tentatively, D is TRBD1 (6 bases). The sequence derives from an adult in good health. This CDR3 reads CASSEWGADTEAFF. In DNA, the CDR3 is TGTGCCAGCAGTGAATGGGGGGCGGACACTGAAGCTTTCTTT.